This TCR beta chain is from a study of OX40 agonist ivuxolimab in advanced cancers. Study-wide results and caveats: By week 6 at 0.1 to 3.0 mg/kg, blood CD4+ and CD8+ T cells had expanded clonally.

About this clone itself: Its specificity is not known.

V was trimmed by 4 bases and J by 7 bases, leaving 18 bases between them. This CDR3 has 15 amino acids. Germline V CDR1 and CDR2: SGHDT, YYEEEE. Clones were sequenced by immunoSEQ multiplex PCR, and TCRdb holds only the in-frame ones, with some missing. The top ten hold 2.1% of the sample, which has 65,000 to 80,000 clones, roughly 80% seen once. Sequenced material: CD4+ or CD8+ T cells sorted from blood, taken in a trial of the OX40 agonist ivuxolimab. The chain employs TRBV5-6 and TRBJ1-5; D may be TRBD1 (6 bases). The clonotype originates from an adult with an advanced solid tumor such as melanoma, head and neck, liver or kidney cancer. The CDR3: CASSPSREGGQPQHF. The CDR3 DNA follows: TGTGCCAGCAGCCCCAGTCGGGAAGGGGGGCAGCCCCAGCATTTT. The entire variable domain, with the rest obtained from reference TRBV5-6 and TRBJ1-5, is as follows: DAGVTQSPTHLIKTRGQQVTLRCSPKSGHDTVSWYQQALGQGPQFIFQYYEEEERQRGNFPDRFSGHQFPNYSSELNVNALLLGDSALYLCASSPSREGGQPQHFGDGTRLSIL.